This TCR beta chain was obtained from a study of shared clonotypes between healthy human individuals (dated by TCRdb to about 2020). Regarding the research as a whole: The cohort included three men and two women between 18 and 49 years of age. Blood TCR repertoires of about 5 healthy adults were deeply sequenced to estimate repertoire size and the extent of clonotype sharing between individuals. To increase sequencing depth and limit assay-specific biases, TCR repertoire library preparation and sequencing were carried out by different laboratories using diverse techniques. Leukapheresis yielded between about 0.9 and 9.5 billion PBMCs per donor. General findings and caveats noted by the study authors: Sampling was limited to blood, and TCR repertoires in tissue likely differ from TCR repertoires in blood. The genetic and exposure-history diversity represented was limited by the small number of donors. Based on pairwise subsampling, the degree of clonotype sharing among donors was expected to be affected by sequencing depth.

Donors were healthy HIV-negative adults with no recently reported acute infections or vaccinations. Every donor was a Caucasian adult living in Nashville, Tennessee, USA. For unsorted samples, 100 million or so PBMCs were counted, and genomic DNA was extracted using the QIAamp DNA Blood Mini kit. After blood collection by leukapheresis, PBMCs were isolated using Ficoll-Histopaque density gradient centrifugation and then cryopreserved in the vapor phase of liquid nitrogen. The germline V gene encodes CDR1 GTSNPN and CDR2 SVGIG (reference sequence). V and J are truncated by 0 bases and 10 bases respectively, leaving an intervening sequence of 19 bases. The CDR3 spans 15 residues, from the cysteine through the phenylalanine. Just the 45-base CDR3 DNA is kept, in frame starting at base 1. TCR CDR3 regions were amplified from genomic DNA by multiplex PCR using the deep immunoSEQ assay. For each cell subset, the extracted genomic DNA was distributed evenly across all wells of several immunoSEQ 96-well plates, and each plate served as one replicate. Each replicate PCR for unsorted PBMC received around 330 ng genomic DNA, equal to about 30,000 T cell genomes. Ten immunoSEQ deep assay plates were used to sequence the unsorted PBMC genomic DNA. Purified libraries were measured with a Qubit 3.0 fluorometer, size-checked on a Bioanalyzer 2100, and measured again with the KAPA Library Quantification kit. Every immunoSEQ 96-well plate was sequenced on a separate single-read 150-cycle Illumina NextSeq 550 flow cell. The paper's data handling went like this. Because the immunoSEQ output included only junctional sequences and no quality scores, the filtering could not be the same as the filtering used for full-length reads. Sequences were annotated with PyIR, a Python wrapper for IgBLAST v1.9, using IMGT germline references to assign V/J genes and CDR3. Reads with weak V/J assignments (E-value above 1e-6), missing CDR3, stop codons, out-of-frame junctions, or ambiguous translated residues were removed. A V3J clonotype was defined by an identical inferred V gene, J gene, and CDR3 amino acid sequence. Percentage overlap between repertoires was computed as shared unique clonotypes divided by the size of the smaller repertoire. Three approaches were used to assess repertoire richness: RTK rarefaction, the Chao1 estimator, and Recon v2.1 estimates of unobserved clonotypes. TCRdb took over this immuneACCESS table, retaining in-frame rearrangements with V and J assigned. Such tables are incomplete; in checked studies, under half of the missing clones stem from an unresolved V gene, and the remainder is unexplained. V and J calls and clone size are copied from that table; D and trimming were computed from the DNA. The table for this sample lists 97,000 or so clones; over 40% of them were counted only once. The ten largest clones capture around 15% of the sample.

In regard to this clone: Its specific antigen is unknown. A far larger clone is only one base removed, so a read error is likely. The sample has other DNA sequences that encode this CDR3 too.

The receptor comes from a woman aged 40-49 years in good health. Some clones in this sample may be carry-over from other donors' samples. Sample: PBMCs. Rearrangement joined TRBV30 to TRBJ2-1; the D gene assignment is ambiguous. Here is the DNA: TGTGCCTGGAGTGTTTGGGCTAGGACCGGCACCGAGCAGTTCTTC. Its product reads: CAWSVWARTGTEQFF.